The 32 T cell receptor beta chains presented below share a single source sample, sequenced in a study of blood T cell repertoires in COVID-19. Generated by immunoSEQ multiplex PCR, the TCRdb table keeps only in-frame clones and is missing some. This table holds roughly 300,000 clones, roughly 88% found once. The sequenced sample was PBMCs or T cells enriched from blood (not recorded which). Receptors were obtained from a woman in her 40s with acute COVID-19.

The chain uses TRBV27 and TRBJ2-5; 8 bases are shared with TRBD2. The V segment lost 2 bases and the J segment 5 bases; nucleotides outside the gene matches: 4. Per germline, CDR1 MNHEY and CDR2 SMNVEV (reference sequence). The CDR3 contains 14 residues. The CDR3 loop is CASSLAGGRETQYF. The CDR3 bases are TGTGCCAGCAGTTTAGCGGGAGGTCGCGAGACCCAGTACTTC.

CDR3 in DNA: TGTGCCAGCAGCTTAGCCCCGGGACAGGGATTGTACGAGCAGTACTTC. Amino acid sequence: CASSLAPGQGLYEQYF. The rearrangement links TRBV7-9 to TRBJ2-7; 9 positions agree with TRBD1. This CDR3 has 16 amino acids. Trimming took 0 bases from V and 4 from J; bases not matched to a gene: 7. Germline V gene data show CDR1 as SEHNR and CDR2 as FQNEAQ (reference sequence).

The chain combines TRBV5-6 with TRBJ2-7, with TRBD2 identical over 8 bases. The CDR3 has 13 amino acids. Germline V gene data show CDR1 as SGHDT and CDR2 as YYEEEE. The V segment lost 4 bases and the J segment 5 bases; nucleotides outside the gene matches: 5. CDR3 coding DNA: TGTGCCAGCAGCCACGGGAGGGCGAACGAGCAGTACTTC. Protein product: CASSHGRANEQYF.

This rearrangement joins TRBV6-6 to TRBJ1-3; D is perhaps TRBD1 (6 bases). Trimming took 5 bases from V and 0 from J, leaving 20 bases between them. CDR1 is MNHNY and CDR2 is SVGAGI in the germline V gene (reference sequence). The CDR3 spans 18 residues. The CDR3 loop reads CASSRGTKKIPSGNTIYF. The CDR3 DNA follows: TGTGCCAGCAGTCGAGGGACAAAAAAGATCCCCTCTGGAAACACCATATATTTT.

The CDR3 loop is CASNPRGPTNEKLFF. CDR3 DNA sequence: TGTGCCAGCAACCCACGGGGTCCGACTAATGAAAAACTGTTTTTT. This chain joins TRBV6-5 and TRBJ1-4; D is unresolved. The V gene's germline CDR1 is MNHEY and CDR2 SVGAGI. V gave up 7 bases and J gave up 2 bases, with 14 bases separating them. The CDR3 has 15 amino acids.

Remarks on this clone: The same CDR3 also results from other DNA sequences found in this sample. The rearrangement links TRBV19 to TRBJ2-5, with D perhaps matching TRBD1 (7 bases). The V gene's germline CDR1 is LNHDA and CDR2 SQIVND (reference sequence). The CDR3 is 11 amino acids. V was clipped by 7 bases and J by 5 bases, with 8 bases between them. CDR3 sequence reads: CASTGGETQYF. CDR3 in DNA: TGTGCCAGTACAGGGGGGGAGACCCAGTACTTC.

This clone was counted once. The chain recombines TRBV2 with TRBJ2-7, with a possible D match to TRBD1 (6 bases). Trimming stripped 3 bases from V and 0 bases from J, with 12 bases between. The CDR3 totals 15 residues. Germline CDR1 reads SNHLY; CDR2 reads FYNNEI. CDR3 DNA: TGTGCCAGCAGTGACAGGGGCGTTATCTCCTACGAGCAGTACTTC. Translated: CASSDRGVISYEQYF.

This clone appeared a few times. The V call is TRBV5-4, the J call TRBJ1-2, with 8 bases fitting TRBD1. Germline values: CDR1 SGHNT, CDR2 YYREEE (reference sequence). The trim removed 0 bases at V and 7 bases at J, leaving 5 bases unmatched. The CDR3 consists of 14 residues. The CDR3 DNA follows: TGTGCCAGCAGCTTGGCCAAGGACAGGGTTGGCTACACCTTC. It codes for CASSLAKDRVGYTF.

The chain combines TRBV27 with TRBJ2-7; D is possibly TRBD1 (5 bases). Trimming cost V 5 bases and J 1 base, with 15 bases left between them. The CDR3 has 15 amino acids. Germline V gene data show CDR1 as MNHEY and CDR2 as SMNVEV (reference sequence). The CDR3 DNA reads TGTGCCAGCAGTGCTGGACAAGTCGGGTCCTACGAGCAGTACTTC. Protein product: CASSAGQVGSYEQYF.

This chain links TRBV5-5 with TRBJ1-1, with D unclear. The germline V gene encodes CDR1 SGHKS and CDR2 YYEKEE (reference sequence). The ends were cut back, 4 bases at V and 1 base at J, with 14 bases in the middle. The CDR3 totals 15 residues. Here the CDR3 DNA reads TGTGCCAGCAGCCGAGGGCGGGAGAAGAACACTGAAGCTTTCTTT. This translates into CASSRGREKNTEAFF.

The CDR3 protein is CASSFPPGLEAFF. CDR3 coding DNA: TGTGCCAGCAGTTTCCCCCCAGGCCTAGAAGCTTTCTTT. V is TRBV28 and J is TRBJ1-1; D is uncertain. CDR1 is MDHEN and CDR2 is SYDVKM in the germline V gene. With 3 bases removed from V and 8 bases from J, the gap between germline ends came to 13 bases. This CDR3 contains 13 residues. The variable domain in full, completed from reference TRBV28 and TRBJ1-1, reads DVKVTQSSRYLVKRTGEKVFLECVQDMDHENMFWYRQDPGLGLRLIYFSYDVKMKEKGDIPEGYSVSREKKERFSLILESASTNQTSMYLCASSFPPGLEAFFGQGTRLTVV.

The chain recombines TRBV19 with TRBJ1-2, with D hard to call. The CDR3 has 13 amino acids. V lost 5 bases, J lost 8 bases, and 15 bases lay in between. Germline CDR1 and CDR2: LNHDA and SQIVND (reference sequence). CDR3: CASSPPGWRGYTF. Written as DNA, the CDR3 is TGTGCCAGTAGTCCCCCGGGATGGAGGGGCTACACCTTC.

This sequence joins TRBV13 and TRBJ2-2; 8 bases fit TRBD2. V lost 1 base to trimming and J lost 0 bases; unmatched junction nucleotides: 1. This CDR3 has 16 residues. Per germline, CDR1 PRHDT and CDR2 FYEKMQ (reference sequence). As DNA, the CDR3 is TGTGCCAGCAGCTTAGTCGGGGGGGCGAACACCGGGGAGCTGTTTTTT. Its protein product is CASSLVGGANTGELFF.

The V and J genes are TRBV5-1 and TRBJ2-5; 11 bases map to TRBD2. The CDR3 has 15 residues. V lost 5 bases and J lost 3; bases outside the gene matches: 6. In germline, CDR1 is SGHRS, CDR2 YFSETQ. CDR3 coding DNA: TGCGCCAGCAGTAGGCTAGCGGGGGGAAAAGAGACCCAGTACTTC. Translated: CASSRLAGGKETQYF.

The CDR3 is CASGLNSADEQYF. Written as DNA, the CDR3 is TGTGCCAGCGGACTCAATAGCGCCGACGAGCAGTACTTC. The chain employs TRBV5-4 and TRBJ2-7; possible D gene TRBD2, 5 bases. The CDR3 is 13 amino acids. Germline CDR1 and CDR2: SGHNT and YYREEE (reference sequence). Trimming removed 7 bases at V and 5 bases at J, with 16 bases between.

The CDR3: CASSVPGNNSPLHF. The CDR3 DNA reads TGTGCCAGCAGTGTACCAGGGAATAATTCACCCCTCCACTTT. The V gene is TRBV2, the J gene TRBJ1-6, with D perhaps matching TRBD1 (5 bases). The CDR3 runs to 14 residues. The germline V gene has CDR1 SNHLY and CDR2 FYNNEI. Trimming removed 4 bases at V and 5 bases at J, with 9 bases between.

This rearrangement joins TRBV5-3 to TRBJ1-2, with 7 bases that match TRBD1. TRBV5-3 is identified as an open reading frame with a role that is uncertain. There are 18 residues in the CDR3. V gave up 5 bases and J gave up 3 bases; unmatched junction bases: 19. The CDR3 reads CARRRHRGQPKTYYGYTF. In DNA form, the CDR3 reads TGTGCCAGAAGGCGTCACAGGGGCCAACCTAAAACTTACTATGGCTACACCTTC.

This chain links TRBV11-2 with TRBJ2-7; TRBD1 matches at 11 bases. Germline-derived CDR1 and CDR2 are SGHAT and FQNNGV. After removal of 5 bases from V and 1 base from J, the junction contained 4 bases not matched to a gene. This CDR3 region has 15 residues. The CDR3 is CASSPGTGGSYEQYF. For the CDR3, the DNA is TGTGCCAGCAGCCCCGGGACAGGGGGTTCCTACGAGCAGTACTTC.

The chain joins TRBV19 to TRBJ1-5; TRBD1 matches 7 bases. CDR3 length: 15 amino acids. Germline CDR1 and CDR2: LNHDA and SQIVND (reference sequence). The ends lost 4 bases at V and 0 bases at J; junction bases unmatched: 3. The CDR3 coding sequence is TGTGCCAGTAGTAGGGACAGATATAGCAATCAGCCCCAGCATTTT. It encodes CASSRDRYSNQPQHF. Drawing the rest from reference TRBV19 and TRBJ1-5, the complete variable domain is DGGITQSPKYLFRKEGQNVTLSCEQNLNHDAMYWYRQDPGQGLRLIYYSQIVNDFQKGDIAEGYSVSREKKESFPLTVTSAQKNPTAFYLCASSRDRYSNQPQHFGDGTRLSIL.

The genes are TRBV5-1 and TRBJ2-2; TRBD1 matches at 8 bases. Germline V gene data show CDR1 as SGHRS and CDR2 as YFSETQ. V shed 4 bases, J shed 7 bases, and the junction held 9 bases outside the gene matches. The CDR3 is made up of 15 amino acids. CDR3 sequence reads: CASSSLDRDRGELFF. The CDR3, as DNA: TGCGCCAGCAGCAGTTTGGACAGGGATCGCGGGGAGCTGTTTTTT. Full variable domain (rest looked up from reference TRBV5-1 and TRBJ2-2): KAGVTQTPRYLIKTRGQQVTLSCSPISGHRSVSWYQQTPGQGLQFLFEYFSETQRNKGNFPGRFSGRQFSNSRSEMNVSTLELGDSALYLCASSSLDRDRGELFFGEGSRLTVL.

The chain combines TRBV28 with TRBJ1-2, with D perhaps matching TRBD1 (6 bases). Trimming stripped 7 bases from V and 4 bases from J, with 16 bases between. The CDR3 has 14 residues. Germline V gene data show CDR1 as MDHEN and CDR2 as SYDVKM. CDR3 DNA: TGTGCCAGCACCCTAGGGGTCAGGGGCTATGGCTACACCTTC. Its protein is CASTLGVRGYGYTF.

The rearrangement uses TRBV5-6 and TRBJ1-4, with 10 bases lining up with TRBD1. Germline lookup yields CDR1 SGHDT and CDR2 YYEEEE. This CDR3 has 14 residues. Trimming at V came to 4 bases and at J to 6 bases, leaving 3 bases not matched to a gene. The CDR3 spells CASSDRGLDEKLFF. CDR3 sequence (DNA): TGTGCCAGCAGCGACAGGGGGCTGGATGAAAAACTGTTTTTT.

The rearrangement uses TRBV7-2 and TRBJ1-1; a weak D match, TRBD1 (6 bases). The CDR3 has 15 amino acids. V gave up 0 bases and J gave up 2 bases, with 10 bases separating them. CDR1 and CDR2 from the germline V gene are SGHTA and FQGNSA. The CDR3 here is CASSLAPGVNTEAFF. CDR3 DNA sequence: TGTGCCAGCAGCTTAGCGCCAGGGGTAAACACTGAAGCTTTCTTT.

V is TRBV5-1 and J is TRBJ2-5; TRBD2 is a possible D gene (5 bases). The V and J ends lost 0 bases and 5 bases respectively, with 11 bases between them. The germline V gene has CDR1 SGHRS and CDR2 YFSETQ. The CDR3 contains 14 residues. CDR3 sequence: CASSLAQLEETQYF. The CDR3 DNA is TGCGCCAGCAGCTTGGCCCAACTAGAGGAGACCCAGTACTTC. Full variable domain (remainder filled in from reference TRBV5-1 and TRBJ2-5): KAGVTQTPRYLIKTRGQQVTLSCSPISGHRSVSWYQQTPGQGLQFLFEYFSETQRNKGNFPGRFSGRQFSNSRSEMNVSTLELGDSALYLCASSLAQLEETQYFGPGTRLLVL.

V gene TRBV7-3 combines with J gene TRBJ2-2; 8 nucleotides agree with TRBD2. Germline CDR1 SGHTA, CDR2 FQGTGA. The CDR3 is 15 amino acids. Trimming took 1 base from V and 9 from J; bases not matched to a gene: 7. This CDR3 reads CASSLIAGPDRELFF. For the CDR3, the DNA is TGTGCCAGCAGCTTAATAGCGGGACCCGACCGGGAGCTGTTTTTT. Supplemented by reference TRBV7-3 and TRBJ2-2, the full variable domain reads GAGVSQTPSNKVTEKGKYVELRCDPISGHTALYWYRQSLGQGPEFLIYFQGTGAADDSGLPNDRFFAVRPEGSVSTLKIQRTERGDSAVYLCASSLIAGPDRELFFGEGSRLTVL.

The V gene is TRBV30, the J gene TRBJ2-5, with D possibly matching TRBD2 (5 bases). From germline, CDR1 is GTSNPN and CDR2 SVGIG (reference sequence). The CDR3 contains 13 residues. Between the trimmed V and J ends, which lost 1 base and 1 base, there was a span of 7 bases. CDR3 residues: CAWSGGIQETQYF. Written as DNA, the CDR3 is TGTGCCTGGAGTGGAGGGATCCAAGAGACCCAGTACTTC. The full variable domain, in which reference TRBV30 and TRBJ2-5 provide the parts outside the CDR3, is SQTIHQWPATLVQPVGSPLSLECTVEGTSNPNLYWYRQAAGRGLQLLFYSVGIGQISSEVPQNLSASRPQDRQFILSSKKLLLSDSGFYLCAWSGGIQETQYFGPGTRLLVL.

The chain carries TRBV6-5 and TRBJ1-5; no clear D. Germline V gives CDR1 MNHEY, CDR2 SVGAGI. With 6 bases removed from V and 8 bases from J, the gap between germline ends came to 14 bases. This CDR3 spans 13 amino acids. The CDR3 sequence: CASSSTANEPQHF. CDR3 sequence (DNA): TGTGCCAGCAGCTCTACCGCCAACGAGCCCCAGCATTTT.

This clone was recorded only once. The chain has TRBV2 and TRBJ2-3, with 11 positions matching TRBD2. The length of the CDR3 is 16 residues. Germline loops: CDR1 SNHLY, CDR2 FYNNEI. V trimming: 2 bases; J trimming: 2 bases; junction bases outside the gene matches: 3. The CDR3 sequence: CASSEWTSGYTDTQYF. CDR3 in DNA: TGTGCCAGCAGTGAATGGACTAGCGGGTACACAGATACGCAGTATTTT.

This clone was seen a few times. The chain employs TRBV19 and TRBJ1-3; 7 nucleotides agree with TRBD1. The ends lost 5 bases at V and 3 bases at J; junction bases unmatched: 7. Per germline, CDR1 LNHDA and CDR2 SQIVND (reference sequence). The CDR3 has 15 residues. CDR3 sequence: CASSGQGEVGNTIYF. CDR3 sequence (DNA): TGTGCCAGTAGTGGGCAGGGGGAGGTTGGAAACACCATATATTTT.

The CDR3 region is CASHRGHNTDTQYF. The CDR3 DNA reads TGTGCCAGCCACAGGGGTCATAATACAGATACGCAGTATTTT. The V call is TRBV11-1, the J call TRBJ2-3; 7 bases are a match to TRBD1. The CDR3 totals 14 residues. From germline, CDR1 is SGHAT and CDR2 FQDESV (reference sequence). The trim removed 8 bases at V and 3 bases at J, leaving 8 bases unmatched.

The chain is built from TRBV14 and TRBJ1-4; 9 bases match TRBD1. After removal of 0 bases from V and 8 bases from J, the junction contained 13 bases not matched to a gene. The CDR3 runs 18 residues. Germline loops: CDR1 SGHDN, CDR2 FVKESK. This CDR3 is CASSQEHGGDREDEKLFF. The CDR3 nucleotides read TGTGCCAGCAGCCAAGAGCACGGGGGGGACAGGGAGGACGAAAAACTGTTTTTT.

The chain has TRBV5-1 and TRBJ1-1, with TRBD1 identical over 9 bases. There are 15 residues in the CDR3. The V gene end was trimmed by 1 base and the J gene end by 6 bases; junction bases not matched to a gene: 7. Per germline, CDR1 SGHRS and CDR2 YFSETQ. Written as DNA, the CDR3 is TGCGCCAGCAGCTTGACTTTCGGGACAGGGTCTGAAGCTTTCTTT. This codes for CASSLTFGTGSEAFF.